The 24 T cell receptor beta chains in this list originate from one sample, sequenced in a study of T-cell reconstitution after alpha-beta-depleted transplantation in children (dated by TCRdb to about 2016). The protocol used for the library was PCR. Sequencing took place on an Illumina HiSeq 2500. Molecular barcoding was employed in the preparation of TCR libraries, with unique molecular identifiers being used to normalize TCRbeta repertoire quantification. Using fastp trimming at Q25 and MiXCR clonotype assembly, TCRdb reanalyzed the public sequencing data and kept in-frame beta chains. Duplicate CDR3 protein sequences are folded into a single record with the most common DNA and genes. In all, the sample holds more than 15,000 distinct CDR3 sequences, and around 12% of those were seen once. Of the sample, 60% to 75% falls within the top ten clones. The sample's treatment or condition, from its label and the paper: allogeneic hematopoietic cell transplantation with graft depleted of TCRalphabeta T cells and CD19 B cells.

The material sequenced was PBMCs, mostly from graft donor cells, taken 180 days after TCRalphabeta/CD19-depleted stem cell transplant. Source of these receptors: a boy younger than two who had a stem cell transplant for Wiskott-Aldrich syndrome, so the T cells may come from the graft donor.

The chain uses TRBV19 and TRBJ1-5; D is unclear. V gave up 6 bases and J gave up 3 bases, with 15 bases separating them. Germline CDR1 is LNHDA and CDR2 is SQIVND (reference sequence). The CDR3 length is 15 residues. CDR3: CASRPEAGVNQPQHF. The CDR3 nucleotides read TGTGCCAGTAGGCCGGAGGCGGGCGTCAATCAGCCCCAGCATTTT.

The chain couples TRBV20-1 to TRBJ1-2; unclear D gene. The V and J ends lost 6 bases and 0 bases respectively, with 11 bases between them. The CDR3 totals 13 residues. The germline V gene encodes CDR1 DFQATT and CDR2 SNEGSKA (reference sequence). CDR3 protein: CSAETYTNYGYTF. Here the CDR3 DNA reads TGCAGTGCAGAGACCTATACTAACTATGGCTACACCTTC.

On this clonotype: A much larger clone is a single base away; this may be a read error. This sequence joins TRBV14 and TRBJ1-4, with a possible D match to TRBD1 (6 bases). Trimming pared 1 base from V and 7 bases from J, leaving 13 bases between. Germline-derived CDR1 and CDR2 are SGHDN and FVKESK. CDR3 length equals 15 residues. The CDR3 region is CASSQGGPGSEKLFF. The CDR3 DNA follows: TGTGCCAGCAGCCAAGGGGGGCCGGGATCTGAAAAACTGTTTTTT.

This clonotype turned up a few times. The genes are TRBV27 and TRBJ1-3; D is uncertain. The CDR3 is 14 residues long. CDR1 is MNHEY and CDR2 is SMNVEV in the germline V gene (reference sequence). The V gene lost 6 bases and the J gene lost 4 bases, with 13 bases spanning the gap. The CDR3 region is CASREHVAGNTIYF. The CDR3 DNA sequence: TGTGCCAGCAGGGAACACGTCGCGGGAAACACCATATATTTT.

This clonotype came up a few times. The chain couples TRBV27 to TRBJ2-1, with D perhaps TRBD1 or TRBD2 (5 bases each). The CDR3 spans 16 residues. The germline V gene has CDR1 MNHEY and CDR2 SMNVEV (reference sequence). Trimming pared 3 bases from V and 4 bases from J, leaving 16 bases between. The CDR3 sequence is CASSFQAGAAYNEQFF. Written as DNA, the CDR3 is TGTGCCAGCAGTTTTCAGGCCGGGGCAGCATACAATGAGCAGTTCTTC.

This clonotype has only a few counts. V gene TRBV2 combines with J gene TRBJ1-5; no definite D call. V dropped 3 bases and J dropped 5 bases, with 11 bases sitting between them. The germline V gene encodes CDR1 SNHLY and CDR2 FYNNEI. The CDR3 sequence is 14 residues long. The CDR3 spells CASSDNWVHQPQHF. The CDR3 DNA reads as TGTGCCAGCAGTGATAATTGGGTCCATCAGCCCCAGCATTTT.

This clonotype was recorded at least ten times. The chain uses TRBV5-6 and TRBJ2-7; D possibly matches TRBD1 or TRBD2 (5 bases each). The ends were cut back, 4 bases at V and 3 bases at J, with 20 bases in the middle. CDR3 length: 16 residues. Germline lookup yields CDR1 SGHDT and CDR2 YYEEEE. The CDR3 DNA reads TGTGCCAGCAGCCGCGGGTTCAGGACACATATCTACGAGCAGTACTTC. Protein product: CASSRGFRTHIYEQYF.

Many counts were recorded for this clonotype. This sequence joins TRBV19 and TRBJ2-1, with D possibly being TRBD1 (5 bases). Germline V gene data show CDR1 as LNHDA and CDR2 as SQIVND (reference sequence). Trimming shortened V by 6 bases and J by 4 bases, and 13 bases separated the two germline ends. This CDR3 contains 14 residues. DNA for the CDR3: TGTGCCAGTAGATGGACGGCAGGGTACAATGAGCAGTTCTTC. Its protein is CASRWTAGYNEQFF.

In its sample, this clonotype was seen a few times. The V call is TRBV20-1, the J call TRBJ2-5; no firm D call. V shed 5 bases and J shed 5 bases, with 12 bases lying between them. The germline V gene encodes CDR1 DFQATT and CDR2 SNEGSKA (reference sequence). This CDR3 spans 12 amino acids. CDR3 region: CSAARTRETQYF. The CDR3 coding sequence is TGCAGTGCTGCTAGAACCCGGGAGACCCAGTACTTC.

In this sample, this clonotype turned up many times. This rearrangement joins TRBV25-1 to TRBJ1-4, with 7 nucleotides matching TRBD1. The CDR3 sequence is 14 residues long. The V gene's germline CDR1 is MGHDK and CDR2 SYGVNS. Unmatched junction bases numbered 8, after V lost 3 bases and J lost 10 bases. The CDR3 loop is CASSETGFKGKLFF. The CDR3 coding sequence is TGTGCCAGCAGTGAGACAGGGTTTAAAGGAAAACTGTTTTTT.

CDR3 sequence: CASRLQGPEAFF. The CDR3 DNA reads TGTGCCAGCAGACTACAGGGGCCTGAAGCTTTCTTT. This chain links TRBV7-8 with TRBJ1-1; 7 bases align to TRBD1. This CDR3 region has 12 residues. CDR1 and CDR2 (germline): SGHVS, FQNEAQ. V was pared by 6 bases and J by 6 bases, with 4 bases of the junction left unmatched.

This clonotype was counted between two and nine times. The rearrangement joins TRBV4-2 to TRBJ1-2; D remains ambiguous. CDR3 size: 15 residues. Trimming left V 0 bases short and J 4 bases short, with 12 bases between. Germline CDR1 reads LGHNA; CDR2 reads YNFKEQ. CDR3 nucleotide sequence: TGTGCCAGCAGCCAAGATTCGGACTCAGGCTATGGCTACACCTTC. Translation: CASSQDSDSGYGYTF.

The CDR3 is CASSKLPSGKIRVGETQYF. CDR3 DNA: TGTGCCAGCAGCAAACTGCCTAGCGGGAAGATCCGAGTTGGGGAGACCCAGTACTTC. The rearrangement uses TRBV21-1 and TRBJ2-5; the table's D call TRBD2 went unverified against the DNA. TRBV21-1 is assigned pseudogene status. CDR3 length: 19 amino acids.

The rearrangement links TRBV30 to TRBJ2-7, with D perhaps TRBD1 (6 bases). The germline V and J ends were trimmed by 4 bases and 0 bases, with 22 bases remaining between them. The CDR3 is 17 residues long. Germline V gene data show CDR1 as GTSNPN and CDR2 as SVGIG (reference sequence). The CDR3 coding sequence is TGTGCCTGGATGCAAACAGGGCGGCAGAAGACCTCCTACGAGCAGTACTTC. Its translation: CAWMQTGRQKTSYEQYF.

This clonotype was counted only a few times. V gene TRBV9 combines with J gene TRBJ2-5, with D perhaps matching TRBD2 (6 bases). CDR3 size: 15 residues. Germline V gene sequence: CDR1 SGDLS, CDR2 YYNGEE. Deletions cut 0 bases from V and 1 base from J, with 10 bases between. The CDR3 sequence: CASSVGGLLQETQYF. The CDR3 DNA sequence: TGTGCCAGCAGCGTAGGGGGACTCCTCCAAGAGACCCAGTACTTC.

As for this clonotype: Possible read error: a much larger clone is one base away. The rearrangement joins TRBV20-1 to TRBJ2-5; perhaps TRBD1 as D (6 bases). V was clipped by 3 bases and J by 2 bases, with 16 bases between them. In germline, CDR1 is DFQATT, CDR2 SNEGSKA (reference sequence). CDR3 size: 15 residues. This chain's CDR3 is CSASRDNLTQETQYF. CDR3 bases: TGCAGTGCTAGTAGGGACAACCTCACGCAAGAGACCCAGTACTTC.

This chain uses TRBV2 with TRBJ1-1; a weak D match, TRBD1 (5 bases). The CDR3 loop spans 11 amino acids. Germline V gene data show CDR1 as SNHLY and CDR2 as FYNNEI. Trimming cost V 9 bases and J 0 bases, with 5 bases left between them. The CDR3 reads CARDMNTEAFF. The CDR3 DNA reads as TGTGCCAGGGACATGAACACTGAAGCTTTCTTT.

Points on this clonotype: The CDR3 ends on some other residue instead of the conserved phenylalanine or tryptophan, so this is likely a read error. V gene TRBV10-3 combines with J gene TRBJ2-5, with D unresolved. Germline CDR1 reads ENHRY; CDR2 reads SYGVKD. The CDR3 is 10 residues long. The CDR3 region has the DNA TGTCCCATCGGAAGGGAGACCCAGTACTTG. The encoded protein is CPIGRETQYL.

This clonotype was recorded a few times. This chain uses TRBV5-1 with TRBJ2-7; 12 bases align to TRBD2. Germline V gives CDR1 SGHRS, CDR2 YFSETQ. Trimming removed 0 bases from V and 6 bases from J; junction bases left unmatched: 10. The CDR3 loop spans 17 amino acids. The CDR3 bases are TGCGCCAGCAGCTTGGTTTTCGGACTAGCGGGATGGGGCGAGCAGTACTTC. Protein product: CASSLVFGLAGWGEQYF.

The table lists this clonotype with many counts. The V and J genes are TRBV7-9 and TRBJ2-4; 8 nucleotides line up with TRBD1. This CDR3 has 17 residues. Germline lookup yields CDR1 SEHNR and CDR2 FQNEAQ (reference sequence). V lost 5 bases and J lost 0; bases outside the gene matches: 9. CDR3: CASSLGTGDLAKNIQYF. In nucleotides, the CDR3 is TGTGCCAGCAGCCTCGGGACAGGCGACTTAGCCAAAAACATTCAGTACTTC.

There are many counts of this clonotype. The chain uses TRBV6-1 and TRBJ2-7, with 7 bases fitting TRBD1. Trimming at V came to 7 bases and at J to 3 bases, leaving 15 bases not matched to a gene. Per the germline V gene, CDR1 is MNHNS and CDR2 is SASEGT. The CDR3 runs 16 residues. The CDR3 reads CASMNRQGGTLYEQYF. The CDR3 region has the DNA TGTGCCAGCATGAACCGACAGGGCGGAACACTCTACGAGCAGTACTTC.

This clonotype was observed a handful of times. The CDR3 protein is CASSYSSLFGRAPNTGELFF. Written as DNA, the CDR3 is TGTGCCAGCAGTTATAGTTCCCTTTTCGGGAGGGCCCCCAACACCGGGGAGCTGTTTTTT. This rearrangement joins TRBV6-2 or TRBV6-3 to TRBJ2-2, with 8 bases fitting TRBD2. Germline loops: CDR1 MNHEY, CDR2 SVGEGT. The length of the CDR3 is 20 residues. Unmatched junction bases numbered 17, after V lost 3 bases and J lost 2 bases.

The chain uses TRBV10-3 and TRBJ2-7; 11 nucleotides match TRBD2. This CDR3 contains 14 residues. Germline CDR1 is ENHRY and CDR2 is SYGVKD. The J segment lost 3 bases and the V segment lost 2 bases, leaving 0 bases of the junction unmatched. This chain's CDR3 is CAISEGTSGYEQYF. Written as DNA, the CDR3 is TGTGCCATCAGTGAGGGGACTAGCGGCTACGAGCAGTACTTC.

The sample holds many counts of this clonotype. The CDR3: CASSFRDRIYGYTF. The CDR3 bases are TGTGCCAGCAGCTTTCGGGACAGGATATATGGCTACACCTTC. The chain combines TRBV28 with TRBJ1-2; 8 nucleotides match TRBD1. In germline, CDR1 is MDHEN, CDR2 SYDVKM. The ends lost 6 bases at V and 5 bases at J; junction bases unmatched: 8. CDR3 size: 14 residues.